The following is a T cell receptor beta chain sequence with its context. The sample belongs to a study of CD8 T cells in Susac syndrome. Background on the study: Active disease was present in about 6 of the sequenced Susac syndrome patients, whereas under 10 of them were in remission.

RNA totalling roughly 0.5 to 1 ug underwent reverse transcription with random hexamers. From the immunoSEQ multiplex PCR reads, TCRdb called clonotypes with MiXCR, one entry per CDR3 protein. The table has about 140,000 distinct CDR3 sequences, more than 85% seen once. This TCR derives from a human donor with Susac syndrome. Sequences were obtained from CD4+ T cells from PBMCs.

The CDR3 nucleotides are TGTGCCAGCAGTTGGGCCCGCCCGACAGCCTACAATGAGCAGTTCTTC. It codes for CASSWARPTAYNEQFF. This chain uses TRBV12-3 or TRBV12-4 with TRBJ2-1; tentative D call: TRBD1 (5 bases). V lost 4 bases and J lost 2, with 15 bases in between. The CDR3 has 16 amino acids.